This TCR beta chain was captured by sequencing in a study of cytomegalovirus exposure and HLA in healthy donors (dated by TCRdb to 2016 to 2017). Context from the whole study: A later analysis indicated that the 120 or so validation repertoires were generated on the platform also employed for the 666 repertoires of the first cohort. To predict cytomegalovirus infection status, the study brought together high-throughput TCR immunosequencing, statistical association of individual TCRs with disease status, and machine learning. The study was designed to test whether signatures of past pathogen exposure could be identified by cataloging public T cell receptors. Along with the approximately 600-subject first cohort, a separate validation cohort of roughly 110 different subjects was used.

Comments on this clone: Its antigen target is currently unknown. No clone much larger than this one lies a single base away; base qualities are absent.

Paper-wide results and their limitations: Most TCR sequences were seen in very few donors, while some public TCRs were found in many individuals. A total of roughly 160 TCR beta chains were listed by the study as associated with cytomegalovirus. A later analysis found that TCRs clustered in the first cohort also tended to co-occur in the roughly 120 validation repertoires, with 94% of cluster scores above 0. A later analysis had no HLA typing for the validation cohort, so co-occurrence there was scored across all 120 repertoires. The authors suggested that the approach could potentially be extended to other disease states and immunological phenotypes. Cytomegalovirus status was reported to be diagnosed by the classifier with high specificity and sensitivity in both the original and validation cohorts. In vitro tests confirmed that three of the cytomegalovirus-associated TCR beta chains recognize cytomegalovirus antigens.

Donors formed part of the validation cohort, which comprised 120 or so subjects and was distinct from the first cohort of several hundred subjects. V and J are trimmed by 4 bases and 0 bases, and the gene matches miss 5 bases of the junction. Counted from cysteine to phenylalanine, this CDR3 has 16 amino acids. Only the CDR3 part of the read is kept: 48 bases, read in frame from the first base. According to the germline V gene (reference sequence), CDR1 reads LNHDA and CDR2 reads SQIVND. Library construction relied on the immunoSEQ multiplex PCR assay. Under the source paper's analysis protocol: A statistical classification framework was built for diagnosing cytomegalovirus status from the catalog of TCR beta chain sequences. TCRdb mirrors the immuneACCESS table, restricted to in-frame sequences. Some clones are absent from its copies; in checked studies, under half trace to an unresolved V gene, and the reason for the others is unknown. For V, J and clone size, that table is used; D and trimming come from the DNA. Present in this sample are 55,000 to 75,000 clones, around 96% of which were seen just once. Around 1.5% of the sample is in the top ten clones.

The chain is assembled from TRBV19 and TRBJ2-7, with TRBD2 matching 11 junction bases. This receptor was identified in a man between 18 and 29 years old in good health and CMV-seropositive. Sequenced material: PBMCs. CDR3 loop: CASSKTGTSGSYEQYF. The DNA sequence follows: TGTGCCAGTAGTAAAACCGGGACTAGCGGCTCCTACGAGCAGTACTTC.